The source of this TCR beta chain is a study of cytomegalovirus exposure and HLA in healthy donors. Study-level information: Prior work identified around 120 million unique TCR beta sequences in 150 million to 200 million T cells.

The study's findings and limits: With later analysis, a missense DCLRE1C variant became linked to TCR beta V- and J-gene trimming. The study dropped some indistinguishable V segments, TRBV6-2 and TRBV6-3 among them. In a later analysis, CMV-associated beta chains were mostly HLA-associated, it appeared.

The CDR3 runs to 13 residues. The germline V gene encodes CDR1 SGHNT and CDR2 YYREEE (reference sequence). V shed 4 bases and J shed 1 base, with 8 bases lying between them. PCR involved 60 Vbeta and 13 Jbeta primers. Measured with immunoSEQ multiplex PCR; TCRdb has only the in-frame clones, and not every one. This sample has 100,000 or so clones, with around 84% found just once. In regard to this clone: The antigen is unknown.

The sequencing sample was made of PBMCs. This chain connects TRBV5-4 to TRBJ1-1; D not certain. The TCR sequence derives from a woman between 18 and 29 years old in good health and CMV-seronegative. CDR3 sequence reads: CASSQAGNTEAFF. The CDR3, as DNA: TGTGCCAGCAGCCAAGCCGGGAACACTGAAGCTTTCTTT.